This T cell receptor beta chain originates from a study of lymphopenia after photon versus proton radiotherapy. Generated by immunoSEQ multiplex PCR, the TCRdb table keeps only in-frame clones and is missing some. The data contain 150,000 to 200,000 clones, 70% to 90% of them seen just once; the ten biggest clones take up 4% to 5%. Trimming left V 7 bases short and J 0 bases short, with 13 bases between. Germline-derived CDR1 and CDR2 are MNHNS and SASEGT. The CDR3 runs to 15 residues. V is TRBV6-1 and J is TRBJ1-5, with no clear D. Sequencing was performed on peripheral blood, taken from a patient treated with photon-based radiotherapy. This clonotype originated in a man aged 50-59 years with gastric cancer. The CDR3 reads CASTPSADSNQPQHF. CDR3 DNA: TGTGCCAGCACCCCGAGCGCAGATAGCAATCAGCCCCAGCATTTT.